Following are 24 T cell receptor beta chains from one sample sequenced in a study of blood T cell repertoires in COVID-19. Sequencing used immunoSEQ multiplex PCR; TCRdb keeps in-frame clones, though not all of them. Of some 97,000 clones in the sample, less than 90% are singletons; the top ten hold about 6.9%. The sample taken for sequencing was peripheral blood. All receptors come from a man between 25 and 39 years old in a cohort sampled during active COVID-19.

The chain has TRBV19 and TRBJ2-7; D is possibly TRBD1 (6 bases). CDR3 length: 13 amino acids. Trimming pared 0 bases from V and 6 bases from J, leaving 9 bases between. Germline CDR1 is LNHDA and CDR2 is SQIVND (reference sequence). This CDR3 is CASSIDTRGEQYF. The CDR3, as DNA: TGTGCCAGTAGTATAGATACCAGGGGCGAGCAGTACTTC.

The chain recombines TRBV6-4 with TRBJ2-1; the D gene is possibly TRBD2 (6 bases). Trimming shortened V by 0 bases and J by 7 bases, and 7 bases separated the two germline ends. This CDR3 has 13 residues. Germline assignment: CDR1 MRHNA and CDR2 SNTAGT. The chain's CDR3 is CASSDSAGNEQFF. The DNA for the CDR3 is TGTGCCAGCAGTGACTCGGCGGGGAATGAGCAGTTCTTC.

This chain connects TRBV27 to TRBJ2-3, with a weak D call TRBD1 (6 bases). The CDR3 loop spans 16 amino acids. Trimming cost V 6 bases and J 2 bases, with 18 bases left between them. CDR1 MNHEY and CDR2 SMNVEV come from the germline V gene (reference sequence). The CDR3 sequence is CASRQPGTPYTDTQYF. In DNA, the CDR3 is TGTGCCAGCAGACAACCCGGGACACCATACACAGATACGCAGTATTTT.

The chain's CDR3 is CSASPSGDMTETQYF. The CDR3 nucleotides read TGCAGTGCTAGTCCCTCCGGTGACATGACCGAGACCCAGTACTTC. The V and J genes are TRBV20-1 and TRBJ2-5; unclear D gene. Trimming took off 3 bases at V and 5 bases at J, with 19 bases between the two ends. The CDR3 runs to 15 residues. Germline V gene sequence: CDR1 DFQATT, CDR2 SNEGSKA (reference sequence).

This clone occurred a few times. The J gene is TRBJ2-7, the V gene TRBV7-2, with 8 bases fitting TRBD1. There are 14 residues in the CDR3. Germline V gene sequence: CDR1 SGHTA, CDR2 FQGNSA. The junction had 2 bases not matched to a gene; V was cut back by 1 base and J by 3 bases. CDR3 region: CASSLGTGIYEQYF. CDR3 coding DNA: TGTGCCAGCAGCTTAGGGACAGGGATCTACGAGCAGTACTTC.

The table lists this clone with a count of one. The CDR3 loop reads CASSLEGTGQNTEAFF. The CDR3 nucleotides read TGTGCCAGCAGCTTGGAGGGGACAGGGCAAAACACTGAAGCTTTCTTT. This chain joins TRBV5-6 and TRBJ1-1; 9 bases fit TRBD1. Germline V gene data show CDR1 as SGHDT and CDR2 as YYEEEE. The V segment lost 0 bases and the J segment 2 bases; nucleotides outside the gene matches: 5. CDR3 length: 16 amino acids.

V gene TRBV12-3 or TRBV12-4 combines with J gene TRBJ1-5; D not resolved. The CDR3 loop spans 13 amino acids. Trimming left V 3 bases short and J 9 bases short, with 12 bases between. CDR3 DNA sequence: TGTGCCAGCAGTTTGGGCCCCCTCCGGCCCCAGCATTTT. Amino acid sequence: CASSLGPLRPQHF.

The chain couples TRBV28 to TRBJ1-6; maybe TRBD1 (6 bases). V gave up 6 bases and J gave up 0 bases, with 12 bases separating them. Per the germline V gene, CDR1 is MDHEN and CDR2 is SYDVKM. The CDR3 length is 16 residues. The CDR3 sequence: CASRNRASSYNSPLHF. The DNA of the CDR3 is TGTGCCAGCAGAAACAGGGCAAGCTCCTATAATTCACCCCTCCACTTT.

The chain carries TRBV5-1 and TRBJ2-7; D perhaps matches TRBD2 (5 bases). The germline V and J ends were trimmed by 4 bases and 2 bases, with 13 bases remaining between them. Per germline, CDR1 SGHRS and CDR2 YFSETQ. CDR3 length equals 14 residues. The CDR3 nucleotides are TGCGCCAGCAGCAATTCGGGGAGTACCTACGAGCAGTACTTC. Protein: CASSNSGSTYEQYF. Filled out from reference TRBV5-1 and TRBJ2-7, the complete variable domain reads KAGVTQTPRYLIKTRGQQVTLSCSPISGHRSVSWYQQTPGQGLQFLFEYFSETQRNKGNFPGRFSGRQFSNSRSEMNVSTLELGDSALYLCASSNSGSTYEQYFGPGTRLTVT.

This rearrangement joins TRBV3-1 (or the pseudogene TRBV3-2) to TRBJ2-3; perhaps TRBD1 as D (6 bases). The germline gives CDR1 LGHDT, CDR2 YNNKEL (reference sequence). V was cut by 3 bases and J by 7 bases, with 20 bases left in between. CDR3 size: 16 residues. In DNA form, the CDR3 reads TGTGCCAGCAGCCAGCTTCCCGGGACAATCGGGAATACGCAGTATTTT. It codes for CASSQLPGTIGNTQYF.

This clone was observed a single time. The V and J genes are TRBV3-1 (or the pseudogene TRBV3-2) and TRBJ2-3; 13 positions agree with TRBD2. CDR1 LGHDT and CDR2 YNNKEL come from the germline V gene (reference sequence). V dropped 1 base and J dropped 9; count of bases not matched to a gene: 13. The CDR3 length is 18 residues. This CDR3 reads CASSQGLAGGADPETQYF. The DNA for the CDR3 is TGTGCCAGCAGCCAAGGACTAGCGGGGGGCGCCGACCCCGAAACGCAGTATTTT.

The V call is TRBV27, the J call TRBJ1-2, with 7 bases identical to TRBD1. The CDR3 consists of 14 residues. The V and J ends lost 0 bases and 6 bases, in that order; junction bases with no gene match: 4. Germline CDR1 MNHEY, CDR2 SMNVEV (reference sequence). CDR3 residues: CASSLSGTANGYTF. In DNA form, the CDR3 reads TGTGCCAGCAGTTTATCCGGGACAGCAAATGGCTACACCTTC.

This chain uses TRBV19 with TRBJ2-1; D is ambiguous. The CDR3 runs 17 residues. V lost 4 bases and J 9 bases, leaving 25 bases between the germline ends. CDR1 and CDR2 from the germline V gene are LNHDA and SQIVND (reference sequence). The CDR3 coding sequence is TGTGCCAGTAGTAAGTTGGTGGGCGTATTCCCCAAAAGTGAGCAGTTCTTC. Residues: CASSKLVGVFPKSEQFF.

The CDR3 DNA follows: TGTGCCTCCGGGACAGGGGGGCCTGAAGCTTTCTTT. This encodes CASGTGGPEAFF. The V and J genes are TRBV30 and TRBJ1-1; 11 nucleotides agree with TRBD1. The length of the CDR3 is 12 residues. The V and J ends lost 7 bases and 6 bases, in that order; junction bases with no gene match: 4. The germline CDR1 and CDR2 sequences are GTSNPN and SVGIG (reference sequence).

The J gene is TRBJ1-2, the V gene TRBV6-5, with D hard to call. Germline V lookup: CDR1 MNHEY, CDR2 SVGAGI. V lost 11 bases and J lost 3, with 13 bases in between. The CDR3 is 12 amino acids. CDR3 sequence reads: CAVKDGDYGYTF. The CDR3 nucleotides read TGTGCCGTCAAGGACGGGGACTATGGCTACACCTTC.

The genes are TRBV2 and TRBJ1-5; D call uncertain. The germline CDR1 and CDR2 sequences are SNHLY and FYNNEI. The CDR3 is made up of 15 amino acids. V lost 1 base to trimming and J lost 3 bases, with 10 bases between them. In nucleotides, the CDR3 is TGTGCCAGCAGTGAAGTGGCGGGCCCCAATCAGCCCCAGCATTTT. Encoded protein: CASSEVAGPNQPQHF.

The V call is TRBV27, the J call TRBJ2-2, with 10 bases lining up with TRBD2. CDR3 length: 15 amino acids. The J segment lost 7 bases and the V segment lost 7 bases, leaving 9 bases of the junction unmatched. CDR1 is MNHEY, CDR2 SMNVEV, per germline (reference sequence). CDR3 loop: CASTWSGGAVGELFF. The CDR3 DNA is TGTGCCAGCACCTGGAGCGGGGGGGCCGTCGGGGAGCTGTTTTTT.

This chain links TRBV18 with TRBJ2-5; 10 bases match TRBD1. The germline CDR1 and CDR2 sequences are KGHSH and LQKENI. The CDR3 runs 15 residues. V shed 4 bases and J 1 base; nucleotides not matched to a gene: 3. This CDR3 reads CASSQRQGAQETQYF. The DNA for the CDR3 is TGTGCCAGCTCACAGCGACAGGGGGCCCAAGAGACCCAGTACTTC.

The chain carries TRBV10-3 and TRBJ1-3, with 8 nucleotides matching TRBD1. V trimming: 2 bases; J trimming: 4 bases; junction bases outside the gene matches: 4. Germline V gene data show CDR1 as ENHRY and CDR2 as SYGVKD. This CDR3 contains 15 residues. CDR3 loop: CAISEGQGGGNTIYF. CDR3 in DNA: TGTGCCATCAGTGAGGGACAGGGAGGCGGAAACACCATATATTTT.

The rearrangement joins TRBV30 to TRBJ1-3, with TRBD1 as a possible D gene (5 bases). Germline V gene sequence: CDR1 GTSNPN, CDR2 SVGIG (reference sequence). Trimming took 3 bases from V and 4 from J, leaving 16 bases between them. The CDR3 contains 15 residues. This chain's CDR3 is CAWSLLEGHGNTIYF. The CDR3 nucleotides are TGTGCCTGGAGCCTGCTGGAGGGGCACGGAAACACCATATATTTT. Based on the CDR3 plus reference TRBV30 and TRBJ1-3, the full variable domain is SQTIHQWPATLVQPVGSPLSLECTVEGTSNPNLYWYRQAAGRGLQLLFYSVGIGQISSEVPQNLSASRPQDRQFILSSKKLLLSDSGFYLCAWSLLEGHGNTIYFGEGSWLTVV.

This CDR3 reads CASRLDSYNEQFF. The CDR3, as DNA: TGTGCCAGCAGACTTGACTCCTACAATGAGCAGTTCTTC. The V and J genes are TRBV2 and TRBJ2-1; D not certain. CDR3 size: 13 residues. Germline V gene data show CDR1 as SNHLY and CDR2 as FYNNEI. Between the trimmed V and J ends, which lost 6 bases and 0 bases, there was a span of 6 bases.

The J gene is TRBJ2-5, the V gene TRBV3-1 (or the pseudogene TRBV3-2); D possibly corresponds to TRBD1 (5 bases). The CDR3 totals 15 residues. Germline-derived CDR1 and CDR2 are LGHDT and YNNKEL (reference sequence). V gave up 3 bases and J gave up 2 bases, with 13 bases separating them. CDR3 in DNA: TGTGCCAGCAGCCAGCTTTTAGGGGAACAAGAGACCCAGTACTTC. It codes for CASSQLLGEQETQYF.

V and J are TRBV7-9 and TRBJ2-1, with TRBD2 as a possible D gene (6 bases). CDR1 and CDR2 (germline): SEHNR, FQNEAQ (reference sequence). Trimming cost V 3 bases and J 3 bases, with 9 bases left between them. The CDR3 length is 14 residues. In nucleotides, the CDR3 is TGTGCCAGCAGCTTTCCCGGGGGCTACAATGAGCAGTTCTTC. This sequence encodes CASSFPGGYNEQFF. Full variable domain (remainder filled in from reference TRBV7-9 and TRBJ2-1): DTGVSQNPRHKITKRGQNVTFRCDPISEHNRLYWYRQTLGQGPEFLTYFQNEAQLEKSRLLSDRFSAERPKGSFSTLEIQRTEQGDSAMYLCASSFPGGYNEQFFGPGTRLTVL.

The gene calls are TRBV4-1 and TRBJ2-1, with a tentative D call TRBD2 (7 bases). CDR1 and CDR2 (germline): MGHRA, YSYEKL. Between the trimmed V and J ends, which lost 0 bases and 1 base, there was a span of 13 bases. The CDR3 runs to 17 residues. CDR3 sequence reads: CASSQDWGGLSYNEQFF. The CDR3 DNA is TGCGCCAGCAGCCAAGATTGGGGGGGCCTTTCCTACAATGAGCAGTTCTTC.